The present TCR beta chain was sequenced within a study of CD8+ T cells in alopecia areata. General study results and limits: There were also resident alphabeta T cells of normal skin sequenced in scalp samples.

Investigators sorted PBMCs to obtain both CD4+ and CD8+ T cells. Sequencing used cDNA as its template, made by extracting RNA and reverse transcribing it. The protocol was immunoSEQ multiplex PCR, while the TCRdb copy is restricted to in-frame clones and leaves out a portion. Seen here are roughly 150,000 clones, approximately 56% observed once, and the top ten hold 36%. Concerning this clone: Its specificity is not known.

Sequences were obtained from CD8+ T cells sorted from blood. The sequence came from a human donor in good health.

The CDR3 sequence is CSVTGPLTGELFF. CDR3 nucleotide sequence: TGCAGCGTCACGGGGCCCCTCACCGGGGAGCTGTTTTTT. This chain joins TRBV29-1 and TRBJ2-2; D is tentatively TRBD1 or TRBD2 (5 bases each). V was cut by 6 bases and J by 4 bases, with 12 bases left in between. This CDR3 spans 13 amino acids. Germline V lookup: CDR1 SQVTM, CDR2 ANQGSEA.